Listed below are T cell receptor beta chains from one sample, sequenced in a study of monozygotic twins with inflammatory bowel disease. No DNA is given; TCRdb re-called the 5' RACE reads and lists each CDR3 protein once. Its table lists fewer than 450,000 distinct CDR3 sequences. The specimen sequenced was blood. The source of these receptors is a human donor with ulcerative colitis or Crohn's disease, or a healthy co-twin of an affected twin (not recorded which). Each CDR3 is given with its conserved first and last residue.

J gene | V gene | CDR3 protein
TRBJ2-5 | TRBV7-3 | CASSSLGGRQETQYF
TRBJ1-1 | TRBV2 | CASTRQEDTEAFF
TRBJ2-1 | TRBV6-5 | CASSYSGTGWANEQFF
TRBJ1-1 | TRBV3-1 | CASSQGPISLSAFF
TRBJ2-6 | TRBV11-2 | CASRLLGQGATGANVLTF
TRBJ2-7 | TRBV12-3/TRBV12-4 | CASVGGPPYEQYF
TRBJ1-4 | TRBV5-1 | CASSPTGGAGEKLFF
TRBJ2-2 | TRBV18 | CASSLDSAYTGELFF
TRBJ1-2 | TRBV7-8 | CASSLEGTGIGYGYTF
TRBJ2-7 | TRBV15 | CATSFSGDRAYEQYF
TRBJ2-7 | TRBV9 | CASSDGSGAYEQYF
TRBJ2-5 | TRBV7-2 | CASNLGQGYIQETQYF
TRBJ2-5 | TRBV6-5 | CASTGFGETQYF
TRBJ1-2 | TRBV7-2 | CASSSPRDYGYTF
TRBJ2-5 | TRBV2 | CASSGTEQQETQNF
TRBJ1-6 | TRBV7-3 | CASSRDRGSYNSPLHF
TRBJ2-2 | TRBV7-8 | CASSLDSGGAYTGELFF
TRBJ2-2 | TRBV7-9 | CASSKRTGVGELFF
TRBJ2-7 | TRBV4-3 | CASSQGGRNSYEQYF
TRBJ1-2 | TRBV5-1 | CASRDRVSYGYTF
TRBJ1-5 | TRBV5-1 | CASSLEPSGDQPQHF
TRBJ2-2 | TRBV9 | CASSKTGTANTGELFF
TRBJ1-2 | TRBV28 | CASSVGQGARGYTF
TRBJ1-5 | TRBV2 | CASTASNQPQHF
TRBJ2-2 | TRBV4-3 | CASSHFRAGGTGELFF
TRBJ2-7 | TRBV7-6 | CASSLQGSSYEQYF
TRBJ1-4 | TRBV3-1 | CASSQIRGREKLFF
TRBJ1-5 | TRBV12-3/TRBV12-4 | CAIRTGQNPRGNQPQHF
TRBJ2-7 | TRBV4-3 | CASSQGGRSYEQYF
TRBJ1-5 | TRBV5-1 | CASSLGSLNQPQHF
TRBJ2-1 | TRBV12-3/TRBV12-4 | CASSLRASSGGPDNEQFF
TRBJ1-3 | TRBV18 | CASSPGTGPENTIYF